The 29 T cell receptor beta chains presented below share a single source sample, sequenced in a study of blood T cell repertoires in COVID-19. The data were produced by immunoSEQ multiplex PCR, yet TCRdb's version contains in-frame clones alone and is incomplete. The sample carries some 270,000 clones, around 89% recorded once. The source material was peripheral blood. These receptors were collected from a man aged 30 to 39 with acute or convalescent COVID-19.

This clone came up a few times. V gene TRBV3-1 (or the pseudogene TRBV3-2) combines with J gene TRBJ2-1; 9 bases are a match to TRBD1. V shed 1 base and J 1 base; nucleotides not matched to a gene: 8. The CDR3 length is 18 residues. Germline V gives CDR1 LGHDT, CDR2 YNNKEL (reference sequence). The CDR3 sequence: CASSQVLGQGKSYNEQFF. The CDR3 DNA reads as TGTGCCAGCAGCCAAGTACTCGGACAGGGGAAATCCTACAATGAGCAGTTCTTC.

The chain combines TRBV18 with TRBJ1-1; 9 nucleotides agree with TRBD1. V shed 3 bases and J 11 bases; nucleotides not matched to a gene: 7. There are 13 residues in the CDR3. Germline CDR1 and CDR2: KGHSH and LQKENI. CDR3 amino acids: CASSPEGQGAAFF. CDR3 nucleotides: TGTGCCAGCTCACCGGAGGGACAGGGCGCGGCTTTCTTT.

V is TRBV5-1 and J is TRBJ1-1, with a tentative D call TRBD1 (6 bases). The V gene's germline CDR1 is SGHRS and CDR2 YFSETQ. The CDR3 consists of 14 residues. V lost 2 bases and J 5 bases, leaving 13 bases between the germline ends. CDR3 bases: TGCGCCAGCAGCTTTAACAGGGTAGATACTGAAGCTTTCTTT. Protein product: CASSFNRVDTEAFF.

DNA of the CDR3: TGTGCCAGCAGCAAAACACAGAAGCTGAACACTGAAGCTTTCTTT. It is translated as CASSKTQKLNTEAFF. This sequence joins TRBV21-1 and TRBJ1-1; no DNA check was done on the table's D call, TRBD1. TRBV21-1 is recorded as a pseudogene. This CDR3 region has 15 residues.

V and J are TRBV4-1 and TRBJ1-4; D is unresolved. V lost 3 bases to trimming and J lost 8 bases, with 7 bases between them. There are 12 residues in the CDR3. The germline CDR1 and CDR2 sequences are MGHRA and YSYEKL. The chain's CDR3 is CASSQPHEKLFF. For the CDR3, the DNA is TGCGCCAGCAGCCAGCCACACGAAAAACTGTTTTTT.

The CDR3 DNA reads TGTGCCACCACAGGACCGCTCTCTGGAAACACCATATATTTT. Translation gives CATTGPLSGNTIYF. The V and J genes are TRBV19 and TRBJ1-3; D might be TRBD1 (5 bases). With 10 bases removed from V and 0 bases from J, the gap between germline ends came to 13 bases. There are 14 residues in the CDR3. Germline CDR1 LNHDA, CDR2 SQIVND (reference sequence).

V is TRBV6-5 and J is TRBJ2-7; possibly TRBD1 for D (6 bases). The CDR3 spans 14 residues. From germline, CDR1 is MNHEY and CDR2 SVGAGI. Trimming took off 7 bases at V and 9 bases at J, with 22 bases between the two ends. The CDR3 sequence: CASKKVMGAAGQYF. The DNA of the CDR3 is TGTGCCAGCAAAAAGGTTATGGGGGCGGCGGGGCAGTACTTC.

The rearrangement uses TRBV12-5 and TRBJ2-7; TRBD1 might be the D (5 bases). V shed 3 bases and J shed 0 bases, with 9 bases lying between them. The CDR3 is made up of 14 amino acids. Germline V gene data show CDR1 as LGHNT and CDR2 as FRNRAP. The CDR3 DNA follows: TGTGCTAGTGGTTTATCAGGGAACTCCTACGAGCAGTACTTC. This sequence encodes CASGLSGNSYEQYF.

This CDR3 is CASSAAPGTGYGYTF. The CDR3 DNA reads TGTGCCAGCAGCGCGGCCCCCGGGACAGGGTATGGCTACACCTTC. The chain joins TRBV9 to TRBJ1-2, with 9 bases lining up with TRBD1. J was trimmed by 5 bases and V by 3 bases; bases with no gene match: 8. The CDR3 totals 15 residues. The germline CDR1 and CDR2 sequences are SGDLS and YYNGEE.

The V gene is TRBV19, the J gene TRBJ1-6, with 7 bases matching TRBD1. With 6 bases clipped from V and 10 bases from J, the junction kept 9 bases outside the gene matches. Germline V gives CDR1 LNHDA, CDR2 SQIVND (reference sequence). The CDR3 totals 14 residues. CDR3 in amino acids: CASRDSGGGSPLHF. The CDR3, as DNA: TGTGCCAGTAGGGATTCAGGGGGAGGATCACCCCTCCACTTT.

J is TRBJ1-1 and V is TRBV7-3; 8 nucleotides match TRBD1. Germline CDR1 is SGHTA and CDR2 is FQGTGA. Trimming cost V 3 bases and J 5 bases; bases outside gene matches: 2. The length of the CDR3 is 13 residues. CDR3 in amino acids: CASSFDRGTEAFF. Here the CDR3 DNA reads TGTGCCAGCAGCTTCGACAGGGGTACTGAAGCTTTCTTT.

The CDR3 protein is CASKALGARQPQHF. CDR3 nucleotide sequence: TGTGCCAGCAAAGCTCTAGGGGCGCGTCAGCCCCAGCATTTT. This chain links TRBV28 with TRBJ1-5, with D possibly TRBD1 on 5 matching bases. Germline CDR1 MDHEN, CDR2 SYDVKM. This CDR3 has 14 residues. Trimming left V 7 bases short and J 6 bases short, with 16 bases between.

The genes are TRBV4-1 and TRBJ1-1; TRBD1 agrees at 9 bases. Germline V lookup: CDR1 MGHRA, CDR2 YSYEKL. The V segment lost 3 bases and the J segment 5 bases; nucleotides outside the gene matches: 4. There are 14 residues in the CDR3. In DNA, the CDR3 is TGCGCCAGCAGCCAGACAGGGGGGATAACTGAAGCTTTCTTT. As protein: CASSQTGGITEAFF.

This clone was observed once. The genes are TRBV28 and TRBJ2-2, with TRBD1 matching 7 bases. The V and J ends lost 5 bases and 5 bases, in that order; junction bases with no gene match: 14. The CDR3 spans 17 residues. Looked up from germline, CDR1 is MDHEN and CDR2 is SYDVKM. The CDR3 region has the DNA TGTGCCAGCAGTACTCTCGAATTGAGGGGGCGAACCGGGGAGCTGTTTTTT. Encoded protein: CASSTLELRGRTGELFF.

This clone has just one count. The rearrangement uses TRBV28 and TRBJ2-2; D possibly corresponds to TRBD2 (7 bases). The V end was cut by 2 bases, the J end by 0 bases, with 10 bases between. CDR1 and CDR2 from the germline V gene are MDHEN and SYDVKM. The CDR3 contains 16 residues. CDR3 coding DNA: TGTGCCAGCAGTTTAGGAGGGGGGGCGAACACCGGGGAGCTGTTTTTT. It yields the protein CASSLGGGANTGELFF.

The CDR3 spells CASSARLLNSPLHF. DNA of the CDR3: TGTGCCAGCAGCGCCCGACTGTTAAATTCACCCCTCCACTTT. The V and J genes are TRBV7-2 and TRBJ1-6; no clear D gene. Looked up from germline, CDR1 is SGHTA and CDR2 is FQGNSA. The CDR3 length is 14 residues. Trimming removed 5 bases at V and 7 bases at J, with 12 bases between.

The CDR3 loop is CASSQDGFWRAGNTIYF. The CDR3 DNA reads as TGTGCCAGCAGCCAAGATGGTTTTTGGCGGGCAGGAAACACCATATATTTT. The chain is built from TRBV14 and TRBJ1-3; D is uncertain. V dropped 0 bases and J dropped 4 bases, with 16 bases sitting between them. Germline V gene sequence: CDR1 SGHDN, CDR2 FVKESK. This CDR3 has 17 amino acids.

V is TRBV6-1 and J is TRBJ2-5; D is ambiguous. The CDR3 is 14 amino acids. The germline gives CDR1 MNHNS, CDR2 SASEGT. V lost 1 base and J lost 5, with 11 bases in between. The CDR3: CASSEVRSRETQYF. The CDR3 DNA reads TGTGCCAGCAGTGAAGTGAGAAGTCGGGAGACCCAGTACTTC.

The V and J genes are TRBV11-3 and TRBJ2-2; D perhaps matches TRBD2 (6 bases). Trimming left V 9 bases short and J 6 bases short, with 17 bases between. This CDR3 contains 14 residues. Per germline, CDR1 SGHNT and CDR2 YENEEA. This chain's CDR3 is CASRLGAYAGELFF. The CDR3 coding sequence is TGTGCCAGTCGACTAGGGGCTTATGCCGGGGAGCTGTTTTTT.

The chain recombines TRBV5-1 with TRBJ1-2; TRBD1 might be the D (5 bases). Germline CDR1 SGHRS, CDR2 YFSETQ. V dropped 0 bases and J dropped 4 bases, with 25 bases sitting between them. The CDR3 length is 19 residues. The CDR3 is CASSLAPGSAKIGGYGYTF. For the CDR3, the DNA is TGCGCCAGCAGCTTGGCACCAGGGAGCGCAAAGATCGGGGGCTATGGCTACACCTTC.

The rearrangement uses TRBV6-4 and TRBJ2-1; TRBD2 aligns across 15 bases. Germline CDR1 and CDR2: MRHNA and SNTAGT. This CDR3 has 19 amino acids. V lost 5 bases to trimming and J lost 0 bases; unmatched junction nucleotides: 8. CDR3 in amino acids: CASSLRTSGGANSYNEQFF. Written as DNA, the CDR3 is TGTGCCAGCAGTCTCCGGACTAGCGGGGGGGCTAACTCCTACAATGAGCAGTTCTTC.

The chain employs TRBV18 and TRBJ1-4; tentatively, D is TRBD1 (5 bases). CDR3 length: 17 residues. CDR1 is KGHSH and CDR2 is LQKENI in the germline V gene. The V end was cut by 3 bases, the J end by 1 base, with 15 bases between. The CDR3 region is CASSPQGTRRTNEKLFF. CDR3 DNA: TGTGCCAGCTCACCCCAGGGAACACGGAGAACTAATGAAAAACTGTTTTTT.

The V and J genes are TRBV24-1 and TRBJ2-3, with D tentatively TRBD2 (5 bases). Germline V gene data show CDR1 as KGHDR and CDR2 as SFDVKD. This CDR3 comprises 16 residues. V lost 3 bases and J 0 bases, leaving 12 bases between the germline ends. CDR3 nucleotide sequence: TGTGCCACCAGTGATACCACTAGGGCTAGCACAGATACGCAGTATTTT. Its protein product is CATSDTTRASTDTQYF.

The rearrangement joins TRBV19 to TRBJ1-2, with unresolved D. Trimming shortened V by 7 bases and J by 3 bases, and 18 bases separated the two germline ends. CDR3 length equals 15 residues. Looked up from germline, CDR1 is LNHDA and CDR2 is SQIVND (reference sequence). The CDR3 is CASTPRVSPYYGYTF. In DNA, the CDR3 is TGTGCCAGTACCCCGAGGGTCAGCCCCTACTATGGCTACACCTTC.

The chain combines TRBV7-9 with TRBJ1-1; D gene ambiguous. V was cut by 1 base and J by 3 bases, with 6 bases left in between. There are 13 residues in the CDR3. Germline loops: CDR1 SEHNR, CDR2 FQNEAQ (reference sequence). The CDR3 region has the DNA TGTGCCAGCAGCTTAGTATCGGACACTGAAGCTTTCTTT. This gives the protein CASSLVSDTEAFF.

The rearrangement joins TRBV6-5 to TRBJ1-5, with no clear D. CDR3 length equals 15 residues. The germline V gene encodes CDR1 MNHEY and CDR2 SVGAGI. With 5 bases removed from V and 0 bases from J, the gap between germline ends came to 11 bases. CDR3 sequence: CASSQTGYSNQPQHF. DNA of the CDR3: TGTGCCAGCAGTCAGACGGGATATAGCAATCAGCCCCAGCATTTT.

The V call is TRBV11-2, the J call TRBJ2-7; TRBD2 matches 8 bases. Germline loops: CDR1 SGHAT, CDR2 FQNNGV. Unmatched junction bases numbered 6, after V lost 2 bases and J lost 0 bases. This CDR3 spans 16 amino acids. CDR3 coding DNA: TGTGCCAGCAGCTTATCCCCGGGGGGGAGCTCCTACGAGCAGTACTTC. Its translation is CASSLSPGGSSYEQYF.

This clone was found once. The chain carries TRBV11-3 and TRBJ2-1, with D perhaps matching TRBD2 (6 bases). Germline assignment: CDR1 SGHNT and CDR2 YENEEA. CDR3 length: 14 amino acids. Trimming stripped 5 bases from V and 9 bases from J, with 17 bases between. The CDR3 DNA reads TGTGCCAGCAGCCCCCGGACCGGGGGAGGTGAGCAGTTCTTC. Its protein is CASSPRTGGGEQFF.

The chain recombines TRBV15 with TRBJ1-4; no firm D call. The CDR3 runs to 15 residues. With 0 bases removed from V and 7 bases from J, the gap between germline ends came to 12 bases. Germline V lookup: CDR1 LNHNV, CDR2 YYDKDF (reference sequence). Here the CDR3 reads CATSRDHRRAEKLFF. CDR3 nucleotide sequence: TGTGCCACCAGCAGAGATCATCGGCGGGCTGAAAAACTGTTTTTT.